This paragraph reports one T cell receptor (beta chain). Authors' data handling: From reference gene primer amplification, estimates of nucleated cell counts were derived. Assay: immunoSEQ multiplex PCR; the TCRdb copy retains only in-frame clones and omits some. From that table come the V and J calls and clone size; the DNA was used to work out D and trimming. Of 200,000 to 300,000 clones listed, roughly 88% are singletons. The sample comes from a study of blood T cell repertoires in COVID-19. Across the study: Material from acute and convalescent COVID-19 was sourced from the United States, Italy and Spain. T cells, B-cell-depleted T cells, or PBMCs provided the cDNA or gDNA that served as material.

The receptor's source is a human donor in a cohort sampled during active COVID-19. Sequencing was performed on peripheral blood.

The CDR3 bases are TGTGCCAGCAGCATAGACAGGGAGAATGAAAAACTGTTTTTT. Its protein is CASSIDRENEKLFF. V is TRBV7-9 and J is TRBJ1-4; the match to TRBD1 covers 7 bases. Losses at the gene ends were 5 bases for V and 5 bases for J; bases not matched to a gene: 5. This CDR3 has 14 residues. CDR1 is SEHNR and CDR2 is FQNEAQ in the germline V gene (reference sequence).